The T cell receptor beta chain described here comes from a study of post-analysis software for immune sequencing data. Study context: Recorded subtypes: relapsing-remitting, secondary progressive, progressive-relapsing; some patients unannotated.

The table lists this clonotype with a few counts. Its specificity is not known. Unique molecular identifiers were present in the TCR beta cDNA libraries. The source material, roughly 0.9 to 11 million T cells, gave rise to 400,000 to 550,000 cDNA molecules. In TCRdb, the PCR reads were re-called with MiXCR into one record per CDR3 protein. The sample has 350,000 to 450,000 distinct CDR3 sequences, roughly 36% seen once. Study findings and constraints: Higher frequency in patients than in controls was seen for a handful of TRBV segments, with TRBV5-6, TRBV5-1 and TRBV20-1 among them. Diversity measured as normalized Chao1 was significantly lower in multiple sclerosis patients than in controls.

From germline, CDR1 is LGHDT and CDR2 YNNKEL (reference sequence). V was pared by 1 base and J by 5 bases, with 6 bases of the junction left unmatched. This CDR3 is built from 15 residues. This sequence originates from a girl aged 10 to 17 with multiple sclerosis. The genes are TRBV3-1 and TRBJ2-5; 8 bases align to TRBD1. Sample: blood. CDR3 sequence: CASSQAPYRGETQYF. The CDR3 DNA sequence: TGTGCCAGCAGCCAAGCCCCCTACAGGGGGGAGACCCAGTACTTC.